This entry is about one T cell receptor (beta chain). The entry originates in a study of control samples from healthy donors and cancer patients. Sequencing used immunoSEQ multiplex PCR; TCRdb keeps in-frame clones, though not all of them. Of about 86,000 clones in the sample, about 89% were seen once. V lost 0 bases and J lost 1; bases outside the gene matches: 8. CDR1 is WSHSY, CDR2 SAAADI, per germline. CDR3 size: 17 residues. The source is a woman aged 45-60 years with colorectal cancer. Source material: PBMCs. This sequence joins TRBV10-2 and TRBJ1-2, with 7 bases identical to TRBD1. DNA for the CDR3: TGCGCCAGCAGTGAGTCTGGTCGGCAGGGGGGTAACTATGGCTACACCTTC. The encoded protein is CASSESGRQGGNYGYTF.